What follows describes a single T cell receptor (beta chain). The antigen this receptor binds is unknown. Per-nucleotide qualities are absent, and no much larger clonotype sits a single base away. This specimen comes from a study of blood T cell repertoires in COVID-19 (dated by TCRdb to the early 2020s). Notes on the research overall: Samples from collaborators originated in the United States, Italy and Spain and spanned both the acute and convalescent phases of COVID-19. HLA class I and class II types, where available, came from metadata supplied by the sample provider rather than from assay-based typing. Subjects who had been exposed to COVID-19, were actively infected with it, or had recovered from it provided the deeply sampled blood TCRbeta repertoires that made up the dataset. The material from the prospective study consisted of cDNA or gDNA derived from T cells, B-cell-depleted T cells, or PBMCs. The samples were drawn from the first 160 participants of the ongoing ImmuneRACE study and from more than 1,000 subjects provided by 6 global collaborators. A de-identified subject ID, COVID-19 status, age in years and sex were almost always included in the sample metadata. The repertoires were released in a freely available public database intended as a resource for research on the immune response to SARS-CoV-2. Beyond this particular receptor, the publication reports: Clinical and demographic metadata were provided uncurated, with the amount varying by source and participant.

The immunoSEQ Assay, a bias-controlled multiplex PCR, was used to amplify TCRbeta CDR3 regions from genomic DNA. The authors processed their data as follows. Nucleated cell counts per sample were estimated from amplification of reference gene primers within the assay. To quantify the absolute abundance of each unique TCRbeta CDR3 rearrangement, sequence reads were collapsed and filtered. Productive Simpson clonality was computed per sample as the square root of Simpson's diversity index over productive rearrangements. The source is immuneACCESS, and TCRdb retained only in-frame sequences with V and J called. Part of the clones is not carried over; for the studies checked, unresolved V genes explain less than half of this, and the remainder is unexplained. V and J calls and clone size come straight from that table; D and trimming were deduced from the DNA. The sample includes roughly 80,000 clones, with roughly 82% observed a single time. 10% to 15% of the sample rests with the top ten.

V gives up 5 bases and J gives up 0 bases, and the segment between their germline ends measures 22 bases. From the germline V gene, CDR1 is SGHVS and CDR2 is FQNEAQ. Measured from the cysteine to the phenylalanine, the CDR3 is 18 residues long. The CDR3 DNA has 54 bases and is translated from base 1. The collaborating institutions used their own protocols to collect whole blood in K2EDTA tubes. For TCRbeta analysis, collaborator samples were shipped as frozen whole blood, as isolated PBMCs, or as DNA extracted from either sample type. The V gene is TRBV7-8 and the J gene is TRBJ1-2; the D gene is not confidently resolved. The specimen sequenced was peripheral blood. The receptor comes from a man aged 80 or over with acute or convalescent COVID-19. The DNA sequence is TGTGCCAGCAGCACTAGGGCCAGCAACCTATTCTCTAACTATGGCTACACCTTC. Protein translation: CASSTRASNLFSNYGYTF. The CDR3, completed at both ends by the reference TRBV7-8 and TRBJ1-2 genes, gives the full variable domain GAGVSQSPRYKVAKRGQDVALRCDPISGHVSLFWYQQALGQGPEFLTYFQNEAQLDKSGLPSDRFFAERPEGSVSTLKIQRTQQEDSAVYLCASSTRASNLFSNYGYTFGSGTRLTVV.